The 9 T cell receptor beta chains below were found in one sample sequenced in a study of blood T cell repertoires in COVID-19. Assay used: immunoSEQ multiplex PCR; TCRdb lists only in-frame clones, some missing. The sample holds some 160,000 clones, about 85% seen once. Sequencing was carried out using peripheral blood. Receptor source: a man between 65 and 80 years old who had recovered from COVID-19.

This clone was recorded once. The V call is TRBV27, the J call TRBJ2-1, with D possibly TRBD1 on 6 matching bases. CDR1 and CDR2 from the germline V gene are MNHEY and SMNVEV (reference sequence). Deletions cut 3 bases from V and 5 bases from J, with 11 bases between. The CDR3 is made up of 14 amino acids. The chain's CDR3 is CASSLYRDHNEQFF. In DNA form, the CDR3 reads TGTGCCAGCAGTTTGTACAGGGACCACAATGAGCAGTTCTTC.

The rearrangement uses TRBV18 and TRBJ2-5, with TRBD2 identical over 8 bases. In germline, CDR1 is KGHSH, CDR2 LQKENI. This CDR3 is built from 17 residues. Trimming at V came to 5 bases and at J to 4 bases, leaving 15 bases not matched to a gene. CDR3 DNA sequence: TGTGCCAGCTCAAATTTGGCTAGCGGGCAGCATTCAGAGACCCAGTACTTC. Its translation: CASSNLASGQHSETQYF. Filled out from reference TRBV18 and TRBJ2-5, the complete variable domain reads NAGVMQNPRHLVRRRGQEARLRCSPMKGHSHVYWYRQLPEEGLKFMVYLQKENIIDESGMPKERFSAEFPKEGPSILRIQQVVRGDSAAYFCASSNLASGQHSETQYFGPGTRLLVL.

The chain employs TRBV3-1 (or the pseudogene TRBV3-2) and TRBJ2-1; 10 bases match TRBD2. Germline assignment: CDR1 LGHDT and CDR2 YNNKEL (reference sequence). The CDR3 contains 16 residues. Trimming at V came to 5 bases and at J to 14 bases, leaving 18 bases not matched to a gene. The CDR3 sequence: CASSLRTSGSFVKEFF. Written as DNA, the CDR3 is TGTGCCAGCAGCTTGCGGACTAGCGGAAGTTTCGTAAAGGAGTTCTTC.

J is TRBJ2-7 and V is TRBV2; possible D gene TRBD2, 6 bases. V gave up 2 bases and J gave up 3 bases, with 11 bases separating them. The CDR3 length is 14 residues. From germline, CDR1 is SNHLY and CDR2 FYNNEI. CDR3 region: CASSETVTSYEQYF. DNA for the CDR3: TGTGCCAGCAGTGAAACAGTGACTAGCTACGAGCAGTACTTC.

V usage is TRBV12-3 or TRBV12-4 and J usage is TRBJ1-2; the match to TRBD1 covers 7 bases. V lost 3 bases to trimming and J lost 4 bases; unmatched junction nucleotides: 2. This CDR3 has 13 amino acids. The CDR3 DNA reads TGTGCCAGCAGTTTCCAGGGGGGCTATGGCTACACCTTC. Its translation is CASSFQGGYGYTF.

The chain couples TRBV6-5 to TRBJ1-5, with D possibly matching TRBD1 (6 bases). The germline V gene encodes CDR1 MNHEY and CDR2 SVGAGI. V lost 5 bases, J lost 0 bases, and 11 bases lay in between. This CDR3 comprises 15 residues. CDR3 amino acids: CASSTDRDSNQPQHF. CDR3 nucleotides: TGTGCCAGCAGTACGGACAGAGATAGCAATCAGCCCCAGCATTTT.

The rearrangement uses TRBV7-6 and TRBJ2-3; 11 bases align to TRBD2. The CDR3 length is 14 residues. The junction had 4 bases not matched to a gene; V was cut back by 5 bases and J by 6 bases. Germline V gives CDR1 SGHVS, CDR2 FNYEAQ. The CDR3 protein is CASSQLAGADTQYF. CDR3 nucleotides: TGTGCCAGCAGCCAACTAGCGGGAGCTGATACGCAGTATTTT. The whole variable domain, remainder taken from reference TRBV7-6 and TRBJ2-3, is GAGVSQSPRYKVTKRGQDVALRCDPISGHVSLYWYRQALGQGPEFLTYFNYEAQQDKSGLPNDRFSAERPEGSISTLTIQRTEQRDSAMYRCASSQLAGADTQYFGPGTRLTVL.

The chain links TRBV5-1 to TRBJ2-5, with 10 bases identical to TRBD2. Trimming took 1 base from V and 5 from J; bases not matched to a gene: 5. In germline, CDR1 is SGHRS, CDR2 YFSETQ. This CDR3 contains 15 residues. This chain's CDR3 is CASSLTSGNGETQYF. CDR3 DNA sequence: TGCGCCAGCAGCTTGACTAGCGGGAACGGGGAGACCCAGTACTTC.

V gene TRBV11-2 combines with J gene TRBJ2-1; 8 bases map to TRBD2. After removal of 6 bases from V and 4 bases from J, the junction contained 14 bases not matched to a gene. Germline CDR1 SGHAT, CDR2 FQNNGV. CDR3 length: 17 residues. This chain's CDR3 is CASSPHEGVAGYNEQFF. The CDR3 DNA sequence: TGTGCCAGCAGTCCTCACGAGGGGGTAGCGGGGTACAATGAGCAGTTCTTC.